Below, one TCR beta chain is given with its context. Libraries were prepared by immunoSEQ multiplex PCR; TCRdb keeps only in-frame clonotypes and omits some of them. The sample shows about 80,000 clones, about 94% of them seen only once. This record belongs to a study of T cell changes during pregnancy in multiple sclerosis. Germline-derived CDR1 and CDR2 are SGHRS and YFSETQ. V was pared by 4 bases and J by 5 bases, with 9 bases between. The CDR3 contains 12 residues. The chain combines TRBV5-1 with TRBJ2-5; a weak D match, TRBD2 (5 bases). The clonotype originates from a female donor with multiple sclerosis, enrolled in a pregnancy study. The sequencing used peripheral blood, collected in the third trimester of pregnancy. The CDR3 region is CASSTGGETQYF. DNA for the CDR3: TGCGCCAGCAGCACGGGCGGGGAGACCCAGTACTTC.